The 12 T cell receptor beta chains listed next were all sequenced from one sample in a study of cytomegalovirus exposure and HLA in healthy donors. Both 60 Vbeta primers and 13 Jbeta primers went into the PCR. Produced via immunoSEQ multiplex PCR; TCRdb's table is partial and in-frame only. The table has fewer than 300,000 clones, 75% to 85% seen once. The material sequenced was PBMCs. The receptors come from a girl aged 2-9 years in good health and CMV-seronegative.

The CDR3 region has the DNA TGTGCCAGCAGCCTCTGGGGCGGGGTCGTCTATGGCTACACCTTC. This translates into CASSLWGGVVYGYTF. V gene TRBV13 combines with J gene TRBJ1-2; a possible D gene is TRBD1 (5 bases). Trimming removed 5 bases from V and 4 bases from J, with 17 bases in between. The CDR3 spans 15 residues. The germline V gene encodes CDR1 PRHDT and CDR2 FYEKMQ (reference sequence).

The chain employs TRBV18 and TRBJ2-1; 7 bases map to TRBD2. CDR3 length: 15 residues. CDR1 and CDR2 from the germline V gene are KGHSH and LQKENI. V shed 5 bases and J 0 bases; nucleotides not matched to a gene: 4. The CDR3 DNA is TGTGCCAGCTCAGGGGGAGGGAGCTCCTACAATGAGCAGTTCTTC. Its translation: CASSGGGSSYNEQFF.

This chain joins TRBV6-6 and TRBJ1-4, with D possibly TRBD1 on 6 matching bases. The CDR3 spans 16 residues. Germline V gene lookup returns CDR1 MNHNY and CDR2 SVGAGI (reference sequence). The V end was cut by 4 bases, the J end by 6 bases, with 18 bases between. The CDR3 DNA is TGTGCCAGCAGTTTCCGGTCGGGGGGCAGTGATGAAAAACTGTTTTTT. It codes for CASSFRSGGSDEKLFF.

V gene TRBV7-2 combines with J gene TRBJ2-7, with 8 bases aligning to TRBD2. CDR1 is SGHTA, CDR2 FQGNSA, per germline. Trimming took 2 bases from V and 2 from J; bases not matched to a gene: 8. This CDR3 spans 16 amino acids. The CDR3 nucleotides are TGTGCCAGCAGCTTAAGGCGGCTAGCGGGTACCTACGAGCAGTACTTC. This gives the protein CASSLRRLAGTYEQYF.

Concerning this clone: In the same sample, other DNA sequences code for this CDR3. The chain couples TRBV30 to TRBJ1-3, with D unclear. Germline V gives CDR1 GTSNPN, CDR2 SVGIG (reference sequence). V was pared by 4 bases and J by 4 bases, with 5 bases between. The CDR3 is 11 amino acids. CDR3 sequence: CAWTSGNTIYF. DNA of the CDR3: TGTGCCTGGACCTCGGGAAACACCATATATTTT.

This clone was picked up one time. The CDR3 sequence is CASSKAGGISTGELFF. The CDR3 DNA is TGTGCCAGCAGTAAAGCGGGAGGTATCAGCACCGGGGAGCTGTTTTTT. V usage is TRBV27 and J usage is TRBJ2-2; 9 bases agree with TRBD2. Trimming cost V 5 bases and J 4 bases; bases outside gene matches: 8. Germline assignment: CDR1 MNHEY and CDR2 SMNVEV (reference sequence). The CDR3 sequence is 16 residues long.

This clone was counted a single time. The CDR3 coding sequence is TGTGCCAGCAGCTTAGGGACCGGACAGGGCGGCGTAAGGTTTTATGGCTACACCTTC. It yields the protein CASSLGTGQGGVRFYGYTF. The rearrangement links TRBV11-2 to TRBJ1-2, with 8 bases matching TRBD1. CDR3 size: 19 residues. The trim removed 1 base at V and 5 bases at J, leaving 18 bases unmatched. Germline V gene sequence: CDR1 SGHAT, CDR2 FQNNGV.

The chain is built from TRBV9 and TRBJ2-1; TRBD2 aligns across 7 bases. The length of the CDR3 is 12 residues. Trimming took 0 bases from V and 10 from J; bases not matched to a gene: 1. Germline V CDR1 and CDR2: SGDLS, YYNGEE. Here the CDR3 DNA reads TGTGCCAGCAGCGTAGTGGGGGGGGAGCAGTTCTTC. Its translation is CASSVVGGEQFF.

This rearrangement joins TRBV7-9 to TRBJ1-1; D gene ambiguous. CDR3 size: 11 residues. Trimming stripped 3 bases from V and 7 bases from J, with 6 bases between. The germline V gene encodes CDR1 SEHNR and CDR2 FQNEAQ (reference sequence). The CDR3 protein is CASSFGYEAFF. The CDR3 DNA reads as TGTGCCAGCAGCTTCGGGTATGAAGCTTTCTTT.

The V call is TRBV9, the J call TRBJ1-3; D is ambiguous. The germline CDR1 and CDR2 sequences are SGDLS and YYNGEE. Deletions cut 2 bases from V and 3 bases from J, with 6 bases between. CDR3 length equals 13 residues. The CDR3 sequence: CASSVAVGNTIYF. CDR3 nucleotide sequence: TGTGCCAGCAGCGTCGCGGTTGGAAACACCATATATTTT.

There are a few counts of this clone. The chain combines TRBV2 with TRBJ2-5; perhaps TRBD2 as D (6 bases). V was trimmed by 6 bases and J by 0 bases, leaving 17 bases between them. Germline CDR1 and CDR2: SNHLY and FYNNEI. This CDR3 has 16 residues. The CDR3 reads CASRSTGTVYQETQYF. Here the CDR3 DNA reads TGTGCCAGCAGGTCCACCGGGACTGTGTACCAAGAGACCCAGTACTTC.

The rearrangement uses TRBV5-1 and TRBJ2-7, with 15 bases matching TRBD2. Germline V CDR1 and CDR2: SGHRS, YFSETQ. V lost 1 base to trimming and J lost 4 bases; unmatched junction nucleotides: 12. The CDR3 contains 19 residues. Here the CDR3 DNA reads TGCGCCAGCAGCTTGATGGGACTAGCGGGGGGAGTAACATTTTACGAGCAGTACTTC. Translation gives CASSLMGLAGGVTFYEQYF.